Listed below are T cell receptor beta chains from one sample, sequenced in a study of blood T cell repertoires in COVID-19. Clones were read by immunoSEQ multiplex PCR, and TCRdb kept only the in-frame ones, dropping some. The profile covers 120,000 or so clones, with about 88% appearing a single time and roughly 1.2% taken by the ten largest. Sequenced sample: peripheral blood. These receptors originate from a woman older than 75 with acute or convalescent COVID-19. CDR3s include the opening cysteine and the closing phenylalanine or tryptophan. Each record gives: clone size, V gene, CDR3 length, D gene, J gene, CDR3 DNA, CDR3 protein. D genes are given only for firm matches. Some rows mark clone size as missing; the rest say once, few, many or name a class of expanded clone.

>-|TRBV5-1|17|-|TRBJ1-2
TGCGCCAGCAGCTTGACCCCCAGAGAGGGCGTCAACTATGGCTACACCTTC
CASSLTPREGVNYGYTF
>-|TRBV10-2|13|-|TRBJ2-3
TGCGCCAGCAGTTCCTCTAGCACGGGTACGCAGTATTTT
CASSSSSTGTQYF
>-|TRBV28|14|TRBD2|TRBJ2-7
TGTGCCAGCAAAAGTGGGGGGACTACTCGCGAGCAGTACTTC
CASKSGGTTREQYF
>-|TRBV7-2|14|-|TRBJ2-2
TGTGCCAGCAGCTTCCAGGGCGGCACCGGGGAGCTGTTTTTT
CASSFQGGTGELFF
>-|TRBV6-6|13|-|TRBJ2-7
TGTGCCAGCAGTTACCCCCTGCGGGACGAGCAGTACTTC
CASSYPLRDEQYF
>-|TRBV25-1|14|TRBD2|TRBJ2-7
TGTGCCAGCAGTGGCTGGGGAGGGAGGAACGAGCAGTACTTC
CASSGWGGRNEQYF
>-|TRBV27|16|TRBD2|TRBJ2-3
TGTGCCAGCAGTTTATTGGTAGCGGGAGGTAAAGATACGCAGTATTTT
CASSLLVAGGKDTQYF
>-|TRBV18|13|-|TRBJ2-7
TGTGCCAGCTCACCCCAGGGTTCCTACGAGCAGTACTTC
CASSPQGSYEQYF
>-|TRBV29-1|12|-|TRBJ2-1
TGCAGCGTTGACGGAAGGGGAGGTGAGCAGTTCTTC
CSVDGRGGEQFF
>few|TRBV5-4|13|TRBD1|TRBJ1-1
TGTGCCAGCAGCCGGGACAGGGTCGCTGAAGCTTTCTTT
CASSRDRVAEAFF